This T cell receptor (beta chain) was recorded in a study of shared clonotypes between healthy human individuals. Sequenced by immunoSEQ multiplex PCR; TCRdb stores in-frame clones only, minus some. The profile covers some 1,900,000 clones, with approximately 95% appearing a single time and roughly 1.2% taken by the ten largest. This clone came up once. The CDR3 length is 15 residues. V was pared by 4 bases and J by 5 bases, with 15 bases between. Germline V gene sequence: CDR1 WNHNN, CDR2 SYGVQD (reference sequence). CD8 cells classed as naive were CD45RO-negative and positively selected for CCR7, excluding terminally differentiated effector memory CD45RA+ cells.

The receptor was derived from a man younger than 35 in good health. The material sequenced was naive CD8+ T cells sorted from blood. The rearrangement joins TRBV10-1 to TRBJ2-1; D is undetermined. CDR3 region: CASSVGRLSNNEQFF. The DNA for the CDR3 is TGCGCCAGCAGTGTCGGCAGGCTTTCCAACAATGAGCAGTTCTTC.